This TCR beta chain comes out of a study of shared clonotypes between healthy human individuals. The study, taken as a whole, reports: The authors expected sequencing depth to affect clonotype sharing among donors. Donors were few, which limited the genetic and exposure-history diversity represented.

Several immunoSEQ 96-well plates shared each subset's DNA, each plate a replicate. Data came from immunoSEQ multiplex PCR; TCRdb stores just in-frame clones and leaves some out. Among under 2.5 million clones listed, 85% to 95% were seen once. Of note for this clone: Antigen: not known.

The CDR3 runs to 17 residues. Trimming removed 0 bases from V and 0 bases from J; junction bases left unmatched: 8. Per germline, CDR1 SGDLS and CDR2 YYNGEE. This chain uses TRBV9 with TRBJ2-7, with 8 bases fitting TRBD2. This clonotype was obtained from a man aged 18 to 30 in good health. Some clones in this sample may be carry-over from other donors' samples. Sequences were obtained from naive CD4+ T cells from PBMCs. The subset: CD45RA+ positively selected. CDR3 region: CASSVGRTSHTSYEQYF. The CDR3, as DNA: TGTGCCAGCAGCGTAGGTAGGACTAGCCATACCTCCTACGAGCAGTACTTC.